The clone carrying this TCR beta chain was detected a few times. This record belongs to a study of T-cell reconstitution after alpha-beta-depleted transplantation in children. During its preparation, the TCRbeta library received unique molecular identifiers. TCRdb recomputed calls from the PCR reads with MiXCR, one row per CDR3 protein. The table records about 420,000 distinct CDR3 sequences, roughly 11% of them present only once. The receptor's source is a human donor who donated a stem cell graft to a child with acute myeloid leukemia. The sample was PBMCs from the stem cell graft donor, taken from the stem cell graft.

CDR3 protein: CASSLKGTNTQYF. CDR3 sequence (DNA): TGTGCCAGCAGTTTAAAGGGGACCAATACGCAGTATTTT. The rearrangement joins TRBV27 to TRBJ2-3; D might be TRBD1 or TRBD2, each matching 5 bases. Germline CDR1 is MNHEY and CDR2 is SMNVEV (reference sequence). V shed 2 bases and J shed 7 bases, with 10 bases lying between them. CDR3 size: 13 residues.